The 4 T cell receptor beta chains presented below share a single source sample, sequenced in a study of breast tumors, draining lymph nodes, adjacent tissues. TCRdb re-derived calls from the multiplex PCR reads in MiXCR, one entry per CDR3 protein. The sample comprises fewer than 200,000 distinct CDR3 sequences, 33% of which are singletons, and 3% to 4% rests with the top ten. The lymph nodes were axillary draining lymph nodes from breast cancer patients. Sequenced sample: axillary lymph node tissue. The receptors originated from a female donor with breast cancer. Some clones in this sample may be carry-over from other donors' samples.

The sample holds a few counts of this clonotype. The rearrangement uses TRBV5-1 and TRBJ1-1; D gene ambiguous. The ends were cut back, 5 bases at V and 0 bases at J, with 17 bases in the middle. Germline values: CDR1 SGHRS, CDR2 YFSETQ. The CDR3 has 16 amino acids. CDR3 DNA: TGCGCCAGCAGTCGGACGGCTGGCAAGATGAACACTGAAGCTTTCTTT. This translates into CASSRTAGKMNTEAFF.

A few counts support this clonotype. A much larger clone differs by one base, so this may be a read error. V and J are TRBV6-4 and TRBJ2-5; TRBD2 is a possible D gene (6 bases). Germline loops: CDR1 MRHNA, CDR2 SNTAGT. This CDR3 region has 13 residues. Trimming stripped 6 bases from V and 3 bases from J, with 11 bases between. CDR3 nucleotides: TGTGCCAGCAGGGATGCGGGAAAAGAGACCCAGTACTTC. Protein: CASRDAGKETQYF.

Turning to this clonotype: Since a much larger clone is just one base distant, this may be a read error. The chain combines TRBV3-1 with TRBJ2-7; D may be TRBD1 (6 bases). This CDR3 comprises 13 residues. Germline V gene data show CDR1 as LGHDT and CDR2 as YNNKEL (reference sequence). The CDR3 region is CASSLYREWKQCF. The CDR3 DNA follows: TGTGCCAGCAGCTTATACAGGGAATGGAAGCAGTGCTTC.

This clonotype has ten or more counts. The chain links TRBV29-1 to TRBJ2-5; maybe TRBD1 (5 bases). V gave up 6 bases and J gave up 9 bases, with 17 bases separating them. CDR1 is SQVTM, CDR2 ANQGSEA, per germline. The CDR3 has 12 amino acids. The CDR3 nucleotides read TGCAGCGTCCGATTATCAGGGTATGCCCAGTACTTC. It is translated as CSVRLSGYAQYF.